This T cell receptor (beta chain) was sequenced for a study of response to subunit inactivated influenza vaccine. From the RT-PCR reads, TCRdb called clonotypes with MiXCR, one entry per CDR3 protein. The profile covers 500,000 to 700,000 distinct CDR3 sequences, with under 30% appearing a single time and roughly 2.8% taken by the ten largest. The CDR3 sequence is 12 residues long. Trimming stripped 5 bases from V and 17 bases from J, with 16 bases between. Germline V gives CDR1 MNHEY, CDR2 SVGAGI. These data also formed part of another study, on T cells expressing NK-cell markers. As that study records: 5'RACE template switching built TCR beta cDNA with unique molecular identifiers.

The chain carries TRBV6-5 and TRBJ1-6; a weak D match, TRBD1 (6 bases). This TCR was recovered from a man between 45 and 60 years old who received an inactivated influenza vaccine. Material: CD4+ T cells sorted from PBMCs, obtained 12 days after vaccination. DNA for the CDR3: TGTGCCAGCAGTGCCCCACAGGGTAGCATCCACTTT. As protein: CASSAPQGSIHF.